The clone carrying this TCR beta chain appeared a few times. Its antigen is not known. This CDR3 has 16 residues. V shed 3 bases and J 3 bases; nucleotides not matched to a gene: 6. CDR1 is LNHNV, CDR2 YYDKDF, per germline (reference sequence). The data were taken from a study of regulatory T cells in long-lasting Graves disease. This sample's time point: newly diagnosed GD, antithyroid drugs for less than 3 months. PBMC-derived RNA was used for the TCR library. An endocrinology department located in Xi'an, China, was where the patients came from. Researchers made TCR beta libraries by using iRepertoire HTBI primers and running Arm-PCR on CDR3 regions. TCRdb used MiXCR to reprocess the multiplex PCR reads, holding one entry per CDR3 protein. The sample has 450,000 to 500,000 distinct CDR3 sequences, around 16% seen once; the top ten hold 12%. General observations from the study: Patients with persistent Graves' had lower TCR diversity than newly diagnosed patients.

These data were also filed under a second study, of T cells in Graves' hyperthyroidism and ophthalmopathy. That work states: Ophthalmopathy onset followed model prediction by a median around 6.6 months.

This rearrangement joins TRBV15 to TRBJ2-2; 8 bases are shared with TRBD1. The material sequenced was peripheral blood mononuclear cells (PBMCs), taken at new diagnosis, from a patient treated with antithyroid drugs. The TCR sequence derives from a man aged 35 to 55 with Graves disease. For the CDR3, the DNA is TGTGCCACCAGCAGCCCCCGGGACAGGTACACCGGGGAGCTGTTTTTT. It codes for CATSSPRDRYTGELFF.